Given below is one T cell receptor beta chain in context. The tumor samples were collected prior to definitive surgery or chemotherapy. The source of the sample is a study of high-grade serous ovarian cancer treatment subgroups. The V end lost 2 bases, the J end lost 1 base, and 11 bases lay between the germline ends. The CDR3 spans 15 residues. The germline gives CDR1 SGHTA, CDR2 FQGNSA. Produced via immunoSEQ multiplex PCR; TCRdb's table is partial and in-frame only. The sample has under 3,000 clones, roughly three quarters seen once; the top ten hold over 15%. Sequencing was performed on tumor tissue. This chain connects TRBV7-2 to TRBJ2-5; TRBD2 might be the D (5 bases). This TCR was sampled from a human donor with high-grade serous ovarian cancer. CDR3 coding DNA: TGTGCCAGCAGCTTATATGTGGGAGCCCAAGAGACCCAGTACTTC. Amino acids: CASSLYVGAQETQYF.